One sample yielded the 13 T cell receptor beta chains listed below, sequenced in a study of shared clonotypes between healthy human individuals. CD45RO-negative, CCR7-selected cells formed the naive CD8 fraction, which excluded terminally differentiated effector memory CD45RA+ cells. Measured with immunoSEQ multiplex PCR; TCRdb has only the in-frame clones, and not every one. The table includes roughly 2,000,000 clones, around 93% detected once. The sample was naive CD8+ T cells from PBMCs. These receptors were collected from a man aged 18 to 30 in good health. Some clones in this sample may be carry-over from other donors' samples.

J is TRBJ2-3 and V is TRBV6-1; tentative D call: TRBD2 (6 bases). The CDR3 is 17 residues long. V was trimmed by 3 bases and J by 6 bases, leaving 22 bases between them. Germline V lookup: CDR1 MNHNS, CDR2 SASEGT. The chain's CDR3 is CASSDGIRRPGGDTQYF. CDR3 nucleotides: TGTGCCAGCAGTGACGGTATTAGGCGGCCTGGGGGGGATACGCAGTATTTT.

The rearrangement uses TRBV9 and TRBJ2-1; 11 nucleotides match TRBD2. Germline-derived CDR1 and CDR2 are SGDLS and YYNGEE. This CDR3 has 16 amino acids. J was trimmed by 10 bases and V by 4 bases; bases with no gene match: 13. The CDR3, as DNA: TGTGCCAGCAGCTCCAGGGAGGGACTAGCGGCCCTCGAGCAGTTCTTC. Amino acid sequence: CASSSREGLAALEQFF.

This clone was recorded once. The V and J genes are TRBV6-4 and TRBJ1-2, with D possibly matching TRBD1 (6 bases). The CDR3 has 16 amino acids. Germline loops: CDR1 MRHNA, CDR2 SNTAGT. The ends were cut back, 3 bases at V and 8 bases at J, with 22 bases in the middle. In DNA, the CDR3 is TGTGCCAGCAGTGAAGACGGGTTCGGACAGCCGTGGGGCTACACCTTC. Its protein product is CASSEDGFGQPWGYTF.

This chain uses TRBV21-1 with TRBJ1-5; the table names TRBD1, a call not compared with the DNA. TRBV21-1 is given as a pseudogene. There are 17 residues in the CDR3. In DNA, the CDR3 is TGTGCCAGCAGGGGGACAGGGAGTGGATATGGCAATCAGCCCCAGCATTTT. It codes for CASRGTGSGYGNQPQHF.

The V gene is TRBV5-4, the J gene TRBJ2-1, with 7 positions matching TRBD1. This CDR3 has 14 residues. The germline V gene encodes CDR1 SGHNT and CDR2 YYREEE (reference sequence). V lost 6 bases to trimming and J lost 0 bases; unmatched junction nucleotides: 3. The CDR3 spells CASTDRDSYNEQFF. The CDR3 nucleotides read TGTGCCAGCACAGACAGGGACTCCTACAATGAGCAGTTCTTC.

The V and J genes are TRBV9 and TRBJ2-7; 14 bases are a match to TRBD2. CDR1 SGDLS and CDR2 YYNGEE come from the germline V gene. J was trimmed by 6 bases and V by 3 bases; bases with no gene match: 5. The CDR3 runs to 15 residues. CDR3 nucleotides: TGTGCCAGCAGCGCGGGACTAGCGGGAGCCGGCGAGCAGTACTTC. Its protein product is CASSAGLAGAGEQYF.

This clone was seen only once. The J gene is TRBJ1-4, the V gene TRBV9; 10 bases align to TRBD1. Trimming cost V 0 bases and J 5 bases; bases outside gene matches: 1. The CDR3 contains 15 residues. Germline-derived CDR1 and CDR2 are SGDLS and YYNGEE. CDR3 nucleotide sequence: TGTGCCAGCAGCGTAGGGGACAGGGGCAATGAAAAACTGTTTTTT. Its protein product is CASSVGDRGNEKLFF.

The rearrangement joins TRBV29-1 to TRBJ1-1, with D unclear. The V and J ends lost 8 bases and 10 bases respectively, with 17 bases between them. Looked up from germline, CDR1 is SQVTM and CDR2 is ANQGSEA. The CDR3 is made up of 11 amino acids. The CDR3 loop reads CSYVAGDGAFF. The CDR3 nucleotides are TGCAGCTACGTGGCCGGCGATGGAGCTTTCTTT.

This chain uses TRBV28 with TRBJ1-1; D call uncertain. Trimming removed 5 bases at V and 0 bases at J, with 7 bases between. The CDR3 is made up of 13 amino acids. Per the germline V gene, CDR1 is MDHEN and CDR2 is SYDVKM. In DNA form, the CDR3 reads TGTGCCAGCAGTATACATATGAACACTGAAGCTTTCTTT. It translates to CASSIHMNTEAFF.

The CDR3 sequence: CAWSPGGLAGVNSYEQYF. The CDR3, as DNA: TGTGCCTGGAGTCCGGGGGGACTAGCGGGAGTTAACTCCTACGAGCAGTACTTC. The chain is built from TRBV30 and TRBJ2-5, with 14 bases identical to TRBD2. Matching the DNA end better, TRBJ2-7 makes the J call doubtful. Germline loops: CDR1 GTSNPN, CDR2 SVGIG (reference sequence). There are 18 residues in the CDR3.

V is TRBV6-1 and J is TRBJ2-1; D gene uncertain. The CDR3 contains 13 residues. V was cut by 7 bases and J by 4 bases, with 11 bases left in between. CDR1 and CDR2 (germline): MNHNS, SASEGT. The CDR3 bases are TGTGCCAGCACTCTGGACGGTTACAATGAGCAGTTCTTC. Protein: CASTLDGYNEQFF.

Details on this clone: This sample also contains other DNA sequences that code for the same CDR3. V usage is TRBV7-6 and J usage is TRBJ2-3, with 13 bases identical to TRBD2. The V gene end was trimmed by 5 bases and the J gene end by 3 bases; junction bases not matched to a gene: 2. The CDR3 is 15 amino acids. CDR1 is SGHVS and CDR2 is FNYEAQ in the germline V gene. The CDR3 is CASSRTSGSTDTQYF. Written as DNA, the CDR3 is TGTGCCAGCAGCCGGACTAGCGGGAGTACAGATACGCAGTATTTT.

This clone was counted between two and nine times. The rearrangement links TRBV25-1 to TRBJ1-1; D remains ambiguous. V lost 7 bases to trimming and J lost 11 bases, with 14 bases between them. The CDR3 spans 11 residues. Germline lookup yields CDR1 MGHDK and CDR2 SYGVNS. The CDR3 DNA reads TGTGCCAGCATGGTAGGAGAGGGTGCTTTCTTT. Translating gives CASMVGEGAFF.